The rows below give T cell receptor beta chains drawn from one sample of a study of CD8+CD57+ T cells in acquired aplastic anemia. TCRdb used MiXCR to reprocess the reads, holding one entry per CDR3 protein. The table shows around 170,000 distinct CDR3 sequences, with 55% to 80% occurring only once. Source material: sorted CD4+, CD8+, or CD8+CD57+ T cells (not recorded which) from PBMCs. The receptors were gathered from a human donor in good health. Both conserved end residues are part of each CDR3. The D gene is left open where the match is weak. Only part of the rows carry a size: once, few, many, or a class if the clone is expanded.

clone size	J gene	D gene	V gene	CDR3 DNA	CDR3 protein
-	TRBJ2-2	TRBD1	TRBV9	TGTGCCAGCAGCCCACGGACAGGGACGAACACCGGGGAGCTGTTTTTT	CASSPRTGTNTGELFF
-	TRBJ2-1	-	TRBV24-1	TGTGCCACCAGTGCCCTGGACGGCTCCTACAATGAGCAGTTCTTC	CATSALDGSYNEQFF
-	TRBJ2-1	-	TRBV7-3	TGTGCCAGCAGCTTATCAGAGGACAATGAGCAGTTCTTC	CASSLSEDNEQFF
-	TRBJ1-6	-	TRBV20-1	TGCAGTGCCAGCCAGGGTACACCCCTCCACTTT	CSASQGTPLHF
medium-sized	TRBJ2-7	-	TRBV2	TGTGCCACCGGACAGACCTACGAGCAGTACTTC	CATGQTYEQYF
few	TRBJ1-6	-	TRBV5-4	TGTGCCAGCAGCTTGGGACAGAATAATTCACCCCTCCACTTT	CASSLGQNNSPLHF
-	TRBJ2-7	-	TRBV7-9	TGTGCCAGCAGCGCCGGAAAGGGTGGCTACGAGCAGTACTTC	CASSAGKGGYEQYF
-	TRBJ1-6	TRBD1	TRBV7-2	TGTGCCAGCAGCACCCTAGGACAGGGGAATTCACCCCTCCACTTT	CASSTLGQGNSPLHF
-	TRBJ2-5	TRBD2	TRBV9	TGTGCCAGCAGCAGAGGGGGGCTAGCGGGACCCGGGGAGGAGACCCAGTACTTC	CASSRGGLAGPGEETQYF
-	TRBJ1-5	TRBD1	TRBV2	TGTGCCAGCAGCGCGGGACAGGGAAGGCAGCCCCAGCATTTT	CASSAGQGRQPQHF
once	TRBJ2-7	TRBD2	TRBV5-5	TGTGCCAGCAGCTTGCTTAGCGGGAGCTCCTACGAGCAGTACTTC	CASSLLSGSSYEQYF
-	TRBJ2-3	-	TRBV19	TGTGCCAGTAGTATGGATAGCACAGATACGCAGTATTTT	CASSMDSTDTQYF
-	TRBJ1-5	-	TRBV19	TGTGCCAGTAGGCCTTGGGGGGCGAATCAGCCCCAGCATTTT	CASRPWGANQPQHF
-	TRBJ2-7	TRBD2	TRBV7-9	TGTGCCAGCAGCTTAGCGGGGGGGGAGTCCTACGAGCAGTACTTC	CASSLAGGESYEQYF
-	TRBJ1-3	TRBD1	TRBV11-3	TGTGCCAGCAGCATCTGCTACAGGGGTTCCCACTCCTCTGGAAACACCATATATTTT	CASSICYRGSHSSGNTIYF
-	TRBJ2-3	TRBD2	TRBV5-4	TGTGCCAGCAGCCAAGGGACTAGCGGGGTCCGAACAGATACGCAGTATTTT	CASSQGTSGVRTDTQYF
once	TRBJ2-7	-	TRBV7-2	TGTGCCAGCAGCTTCCTATCTCCTTTACGCCCTTACGAGCAGTACTTC	CASSFLSPLRPYEQYF
many	TRBJ1-3	TRBD1	TRBV7-8	TGTGCCAGCAGCTCGAACCCCTTAGACAGGGTAGCTGGAAACACCATATATTTT	CASSSNPLDRVAGNTIYF
-	TRBJ2-2	-	TRBV7-2	TGTGCCAGCAGCTTAGTAGGAGGGACCGGGGAGCTGTTTTTT	CASSLVGGTGELFF
few	TRBJ1-6	TRBD1	TRBV7-9	TGTGCCAGCAGCTTAGCTAAGATCGGACAGGGGGCGAATTCACCCCTCCACTTT	CASSLAKIGQGANSPLHF
-	TRBJ2-5	TRBD1	TRBV10-3	TGTGCCACCGGGACAGGGAGGGGAGAGACCCAGTACTTC	CATGTGRGETQYF
many	TRBJ1-5	-	TRBV15	TGTGCCACCAGCAGAGAAGAGGGCAATCAGCCCCAGCATTTT	CATSREEGNQPQHF
few	TRBJ2-3	TRBD2	TRBV4-1	TGCGCCAGCAGCCAAGATTCTCTAGCGGGAGGGCCCTCAAATACGCAGTATTTT	CASSQDSLAGGPSNTQYF
-	TRBJ1-2	-	TRBV10-1	TGCGCCAGCAGTGAGCGACCTAACTATGGCTACACCTTC	CASSERPNYGYTF
-	TRBJ1-1	-	TRBV6-4	TGTGCCAGCAGTGTCACCGGGGGCACTGAAGCTTTCTTT	CASSVTGGTEAFF
once	TRBJ2-7	TRBD1	TRBV20-1	TGCAGTGCTAGAATCGGGACAGTCTACGAGCAGTACTTC	CSARIGTVYEQYF
few	TRBJ2-1	TRBD2	TRBV10-3	TGTGCCATCAGTGAGTTGAGCGGGAGGGATAATGAGCAGTTCTTC	CAISELSGRDNEQFF